What follows are 4 T cell receptor beta chains derived from one specimen sequenced in a study of CD8 T cells in Susac syndrome. Reverse transcription of roughly 0.45 to 1 ug RNA was carried out with random hexamers. TCRdb reanalysed the immunoSEQ multiplex PCR reads using MiXCR and keeps one entry per CDR3 protein. In the table there are fewer than 200,000 distinct CDR3 sequences, more than 85% of which are singletons. Sequenced: CD4+ T cells from PBMCs. The receptor source for this set is a human donor with Susac syndrome.

This chain uses TRBV7-9 with TRBJ1-2; tentatively, D is TRBD1 (5 bases). The CDR3 length is 14 residues. V shed 5 bases and J shed 5 bases, with 15 bases lying between them. Germline CDR1 SEHNR, CDR2 FQNEAQ (reference sequence). The CDR3 DNA reads as TGTGCCAGCAGCCCCCTCTTGGCAGGGTATGGCTACACCTTC. It yields the protein CASSPLLAGYGYTF. Drawing the rest from reference TRBV7-9 and TRBJ1-2, the complete variable domain is DTGVSQNPRHKITKRGQNVTFRCDPISEHNRLYWYRQTLGQGPEFLTYFQNEAQLEKSRLLSDRFSAERPKGSFSTLEIQRTEQGDSAMYLCASSPLLAGYGYTFGSGTRLTVV.

This clonotype occurred once. The J gene is TRBJ1-2, the V gene TRBV27; D uncertain. The CDR3 has 16 amino acids. Trimming shortened V by 3 bases and J by 8 bases, and 22 bases separated the two germline ends. Looked up from germline, CDR1 is MNHEY and CDR2 is SMNVEV (reference sequence). CDR3 loop: CASSFSLSVSSGGYTF. In DNA form, the CDR3 reads TGTGCCAGCAGTTTTTCTCTCTCGGTATCCTCGGGGGGCTACACCTTC.

The chain uses TRBV5-1 and TRBJ1-3, with D perhaps TRBD1 (5 bases). Germline V lookup: CDR1 SGHRS, CDR2 YFSETQ. The length of the CDR3 is 13 residues. Trimming stripped 2 bases from V and 3 bases from J, with 6 bases between. CDR3 residues: CASSFTGGNTIYF. CDR3 coding DNA: TGCGCCAGCAGCTTCACAGGTGGAAACACCATATATTTT.

In DNA form, the CDR3 reads TGTGCCAGCAGCCTACAGACTAGCGGGATGCAGTACTTC. It yields the protein CASSLQTSGMQYF. V gene TRBV7-2 combines with J gene TRBJ2-7; 11 bases are a match to TRBD2. The CDR3 is 13 amino acids. CDR1 is SGHTA and CDR2 is FQGNSA in the germline V gene. V was pared by 5 bases and J by 9 bases, with 6 bases of the junction left unmatched.